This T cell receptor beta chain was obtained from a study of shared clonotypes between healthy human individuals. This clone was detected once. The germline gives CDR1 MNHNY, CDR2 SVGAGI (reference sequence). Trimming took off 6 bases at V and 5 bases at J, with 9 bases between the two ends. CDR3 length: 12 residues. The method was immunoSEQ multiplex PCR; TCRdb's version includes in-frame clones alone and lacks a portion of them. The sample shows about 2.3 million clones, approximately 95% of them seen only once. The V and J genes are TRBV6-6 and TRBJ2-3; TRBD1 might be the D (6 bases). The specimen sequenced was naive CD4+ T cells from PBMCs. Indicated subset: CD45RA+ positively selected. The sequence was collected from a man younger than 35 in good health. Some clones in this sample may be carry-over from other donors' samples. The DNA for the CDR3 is TGTGCCAGCAGCCAAGGGGGAGATACGCAGTATTTT. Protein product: CASSQGGDTQYF.